This TCR beta chain was recovered during a study of beta chain features in type 1 diabetes. Turning to the study itself: Cell yields, gender and age were comparable in patients and healthy donors. Study results and limitations: A moderate, significant TCRB CDR3 shortening appeared in type 1 diabetes across four CD4+ subsets. There were fewer insertions and more deletions at the VDJ junctions of type 1 diabetes patients.

Expressed TCRB transcripts were sequenced, since all the RNA that had been isolated was reverse transcribed. Method: immunoSEQ multiplex PCR; TCRdb's copy keeps in-frame clones and lacks some. The sample lists about 260,000 clones; about a fifth were seen once. Concerning this clone itself: Antigen unknown.

Germline CDR1 and CDR2: ENHRY and SYGVKD. Trimming at V came to 6 bases and at J to 0 bases, leaving 3 bases not matched to a gene. The CDR3 runs 14 residues. The sequenced material came from naive CD4+ T cells from blood. The sequence was obtained from a woman in her thirties or forties with type 1 diabetes. The chain combines TRBV10-3 with TRBJ2-7, with 9 bases identical to TRBD2. CDR3 nucleotides: TGTGCCATCAGGGGACTAGCAGGCTCCTACGAGCAGTACTTC. It specifies CAIRGLAGSYEQYF.